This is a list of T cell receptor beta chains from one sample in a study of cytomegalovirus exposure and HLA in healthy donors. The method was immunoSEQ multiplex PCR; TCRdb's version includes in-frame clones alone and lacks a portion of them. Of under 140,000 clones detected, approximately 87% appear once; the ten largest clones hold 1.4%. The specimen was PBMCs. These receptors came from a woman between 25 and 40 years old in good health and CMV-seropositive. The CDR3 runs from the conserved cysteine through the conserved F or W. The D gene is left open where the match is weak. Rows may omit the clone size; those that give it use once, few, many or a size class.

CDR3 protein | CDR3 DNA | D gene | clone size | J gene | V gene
CASSRGTSGAYTGELFF | TGTGCCAGCAGCCGAGGGACTAGCGGAGCCTACACCGGGGAGCTGTTTTTT | TRBD2 | - | TRBJ2-2 | TRBV4-2
CASSPRGRAVEQYF | TGTGCCAGCAGTCCAAGGGGGAGGGCCGTCGAGCAGTACTTC | - | - | TRBJ2-7 | TRBV27
CASRGVIYGYTF | TGTGCCAGCAGAGGGGTAATCTATGGCTACACCTTC | - | - | TRBJ1-2 | TRBV28
CASSPQGNEQFF | TGTGCCAGCAGCCCACAGGGGAATGAGCAGTTCTTC | TRBD1 | - | TRBJ2-1 | TRBV7-9
CASSQPDSTGELFF | TGCGCCAGCAGCCAACCGGACAGCACCGGGGAGCTGTTTTTT | - | - | TRBJ2-2 | TRBV4-3
CASGGLAGAQETQYF | TGTGCCAGCGGAGGGCTAGCGGGGGCCCAAGAGACCCAGTACTTC | TRBD2 | once | TRBJ2-5 | TRBV2
CAWSVPDLGETQYF | TGTGCCTGGAGTGTACCGGATCTCGGGGAGACCCAGTACTTC | - | once | TRBJ2-5 | TRBV30
CASSLGLDLGDNEQFF | TGTGCCAGCAGCTTAGGCCTGGACTTGGGAGACAATGAGCAGTTCTTC | - | - | TRBJ2-1 | TRBV13
CASSVGVNSPLHF | TGTGCCAGCAGCGTAGGCGTTAATTCACCCCTCCACTTT | - | few | TRBJ1-6 | TRBV9
CASTGGGGTDTQYF | TGTGCCAGCACGGGGGGTGGGGGCACAGATACGCAGTATTTT | TRBD2 | - | TRBJ2-3 | TRBV25-1
CASSPGQATGGYTF | TGTGCCAGCTCACCGGGACAGGCTACAGGTGGCTACACCTTC | TRBD1 | once | TRBJ1-2 | TRBV18
CASSQDRGRITYEQYF | TGTGCCAGCAGCCAAGATCGGGGAAGGATCACCTACGAGCAGTACTTC | - | - | TRBJ2-7 | TRBV4-2
CASSPTGRETQYF | TGTGCCAGCTCACCAACGGGTAGGGAGACCCAGTACTTC | - | - | TRBJ2-5 | TRBV18
CASSLEGFGGNTEAFF | TGTGCCAGCAGCTTGGAAGGGTTTGGAGGGAACACTGAAGCTTTCTTT | - | once | TRBJ1-1 | TRBV5-6
CASSRQGDQPQHF | TGTGCCAGCTCAAGACAGGGAGACCAGCCCCAGCATTTT | TRBD1 | - | TRBJ1-5 | TRBV18
CASSSRGTDTQYF | TGTGCCAGCAGCTCCCGCGGTACAGATACGCAGTATTTT | - | once | TRBJ2-3 | TRBV13
CASSQGGGATNEKLFF | TGTGCCAGCAGCCAAGGAGGGGGTGCAACTAATGAAAAACTGTTTTTT | - | - | TRBJ1-4 | TRBV4-2
CASSFENSPLHF | TGTGCCAGCAGCTTTGAGAATTCACCCCTCCACTTT | - | - | TRBJ1-6 | TRBV7-9
CASSLGGGGGPTGELFF | TGTGCCAGCAGCCTCGGGGGGGGAGGGGGCCCCACCGGGGAGCTGTTTTTT | - | - | TRBJ2-2 | TRBV4-2
CASRWSYRGTSSSYEQYF | TGCGCCAGCAGGTGGTCGTACAGGGGCACCTCCAGCTCCTACGAGCAGTACTTC | TRBD1 | - | TRBJ2-7 | TRBV4-3
CASSVSGAVFNEQFF | TGTGCCAGCAGCGTTAGCGGAGCCGTATTCAATGAGCAGTTCTTC | - | once | TRBJ2-1 | TRBV9
CASSDDTNTEAFF | TGTGCCAGCAGCGATGACACGAACACTGAAGCTTTCTTT | - | - | TRBJ1-1 | TRBV9
CASSKQGKYSYEQYF | TGTGCCAGCAGCAAACAGGGAAAATACTCCTACGAGCAGTACTTC | - | - | TRBJ2-7 | TRBV21-1
CASSSGLAGGEQYF | TGTGCCAGCAGCTCCGGACTAGCGGGAGGCGAGCAGTACTTC | TRBD2 | - | TRBJ2-7 | TRBV11-2
CASSFLPKSSGGPNYEQYF | TGTGCCAGCAGCTTTCTCCCCAAGTCTAGCGGGGGGCCAAATTACGAGCAGTACTTC | TRBD2 | - | TRBJ2-7 | TRBV11-2
CASSPPPPKTSGRSNEQFF | TGTGCCAGCAGCCCTCCCCCTCCCAAGACTAGCGGGAGATCCAATGAGCAGTTCTTC | TRBD2 | - | TRBJ2-1 | TRBV9
CASSLEGPANYGYTF | TGTGCCAGCAGCTTGGAGGGGCCAGCTAACTATGGCTACACCTTC | - | few | TRBJ1-2 | TRBV5-6
CAWSVEGAYEQYF | TGTGCCTGGAGTGTAGAAGGGGCCTACGAGCAGTACTTC | - | - | TRBJ2-7 | TRBV30
CASSAGNEQFF | TGTGCCAGCAGTGCAGGTAATGAGCAGTTCTTC | - | - | TRBJ2-1 | TRBV6-6
CASSERVTLYNSPLHF | TGTGCCAGCAGTGAACGGGTAACCCTTTATAATTCACCCCTCCACTTT | - | - | TRBJ1-6 | TRBV2
CASSLDRNNSPLHF | TGTGCCAGCAGCCTGGACAGAAATAATTCACCCCTCCACTTT | - | - | TRBJ1-6 | TRBV5-4
CASSGTSGGTSSYNEQFF | TGCGCCAGCAGCGGGACTAGCGGGGGGACCAGCTCCTACAATGAGCAGTTCTTC | TRBD2 | once | TRBJ2-1 | TRBV5-1
CASSRHSGGVGELFF | TGTGCCAGCAGCCGCCATAGCGGGGGAGTTGGGGAGCTGTTTTTT | TRBD2 | - | TRBJ2-2 | TRBV14
CASSSAVSYEQYF | TGTGCCAGCAGCTCGGCGGTGAGCTACGAGCAGTACTTC | - | - | TRBJ2-7 | TRBV2
CAISDPTGSGANVLTF | TGTGCCATCAGTGACCCGACAGGGTCCGGGGCCAACGTCCTGACTTTC | TRBD1 | - | TRBJ2-6 | TRBV10-3
CASTWVASGGRETQYF | TGTGCCAGCACTTGGGTGGCTAGCGGGGGACGGGAGACCCAGTACTTC | TRBD2 | - | TRBJ2-5 | TRBV2
CASSLDGLAGVYNEQFF | TGCGCCAGCAGCTTGGACGGACTAGCGGGAGTCTACAATGAGCAGTTCTTC | TRBD2 | - | TRBJ2-1 | TRBV5-1
CASRPDREDEWYTEAFF | TGTGCCAGCAGACCCGACAGGGAGGATGAATGGTACACTGAAGCTTTCTTT | TRBD1 | - | TRBJ1-1 | TRBV5-4
CASSLSDRGYTF | TGTGCCAGCAGTTTATCTGACAGGGGCTACACCTTC | - | - | TRBJ1-2 | TRBV28
CASSTDRDYGYTF | TGTGCCAGCAGTACCGACAGGGATTATGGCTACACCTTC | TRBD1 | - | TRBJ1-2 | TRBV6-1
CASSPTGSSSYNEQFF | TGTGCCAGCAGCCCGACAGGGTCGTCATCCTACAATGAGCAGTTCTTC | TRBD1 | - | TRBJ2-1 | TRBV4-2
CASGGLAGSNEQFF | TGCGCCAGCGGGGGACTAGCGGGATCCAATGAGCAGTTCTTC | TRBD2 | - | TRBJ2-1 | TRBV5-1
CATSRGEDGRGEQYF | TGTGCCACCAGCAGAGGGGAAGACGGCAGGGGTGAGCAGTACTTC | - | - | TRBJ2-7 | TRBV15
CASSLVDPRGEQFF | TGTGCCAGCAGTTTGGTAGACCCAAGGGGTGAGCAGTTCTTC | - | - | TRBJ2-1 | TRBV27
CASSGQGGVSDTQYF | TGTGCCAGCAGCGGACAGGGTGGCGTTTCAGATACGCAGTATTTT | TRBD1 | - | TRBJ2-3 | TRBV14